The 6 T cell receptor beta chains below come from one sample, sequenced in a study of blood T cell repertoires in COVID-19. Libraries were prepared by immunoSEQ multiplex PCR; TCRdb keeps only in-frame clonotypes and omits some of them. The sample consists of roughly 250,000 clones, 80% to 90% of them appearing once. Sequences were obtained from PBMCs or T cells enriched from blood (not recorded which). Receptors were obtained from a woman aged 50 to 60 who had recovered from COVID-19.

The chain uses TRBV10-3 and TRBJ2-3; no firm D call. V shed 3 bases and J shed 4 bases, with 5 bases lying between them. Germline V gene lookup returns CDR1 ENHRY and CDR2 SYGVKD. The CDR3 totals 12 residues. Here the CDR3 reads CAISDGADTQYF. The CDR3, as DNA: TGTGCCATCAGTGACGGTGCAGATACGCAGTATTTT.

The chain combines TRBV9 with TRBJ2-1; 7 bases are shared with TRBD2. The CDR3 is made up of 15 amino acids. Per germline, CDR1 SGDLS and CDR2 YYNGEE. V lost 3 bases to trimming and J lost 3 bases; unmatched junction nucleotides: 6. CDR3 amino acids: CASSGAGDFYNEQFF. CDR3 DNA: TGTGCCAGCAGCGGCGCGGGGGACTTCTACAATGAGCAGTTCTTC.

The chain employs TRBV9 and TRBJ2-1; 10 nucleotides align to TRBD2. The CDR3 runs 18 residues. Per the germline V gene, CDR1 is SGDLS and CDR2 is YYNGEE. Trimming removed 0 bases from V and 6 bases from J; junction bases left unmatched: 12. CDR3 DNA: TGTGCCAGCAGCGTAGGACACCTCAGCGGGAGGGGACTCAATGAGCAGTTCTTC. This sequence encodes CASSVGHLSGRGLNEQFF.

A remark on this clone: At one end the junction does not follow the germline gene, possibly because of a read error. This chain uses TRBV7-9 with TRBJ1-2, with TRBD1 matching over 9 bases. This CDR3 comprises 14 residues. The V gene's germline CDR1 is SEHNR and CDR2 FQNEAQ (reference sequence). For the CDR3, the DNA is TGTGCCAGCACCTTAAGGACAGGGGAAGGTGGCTACACCTTC. Its translation is CASTLRTGEGGYTF.

The rearrangement uses TRBV9 and TRBJ2-5, with TRBD2 matching over 15 bases. The CDR3 is 17 amino acids. Germline V gives CDR1 SGDLS, CDR2 YYNGEE. J gave up 4 bases and V 0 bases, and 4 bases lay outside the gene matches. The DNA for the CDR3 is TGTGCCAGCAGCGTAGCAGGGACTAGCGGGAGGACAGAGACCCAGTACTTC. As protein: CASSVAGTSGRTETQYF.

V is TRBV19 and J is TRBJ2-3, with 13 bases aligning to TRBD2. The CDR3 extends over 18 amino acids. Germline CDR1 LNHDA, CDR2 SQIVND (reference sequence). Trimming took 7 bases from V and 2 from J; bases not matched to a gene: 12. In nucleotides, the CDR3 is TGTGCCAGTACCGGACTAGCGGGAGCAAGTTCCCCCACAGATACGCAGTATTTT. Protein product: CASTGLAGASSPTDTQYF.